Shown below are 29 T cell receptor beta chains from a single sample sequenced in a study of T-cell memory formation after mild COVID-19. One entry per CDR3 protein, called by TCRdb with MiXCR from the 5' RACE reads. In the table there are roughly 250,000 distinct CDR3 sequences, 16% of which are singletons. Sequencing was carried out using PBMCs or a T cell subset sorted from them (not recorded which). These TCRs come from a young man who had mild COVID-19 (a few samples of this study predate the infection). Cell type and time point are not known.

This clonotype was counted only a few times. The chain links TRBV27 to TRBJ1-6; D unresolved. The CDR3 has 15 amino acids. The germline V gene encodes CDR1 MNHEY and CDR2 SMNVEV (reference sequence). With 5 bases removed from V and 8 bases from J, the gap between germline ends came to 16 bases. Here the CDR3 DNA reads TGTGCCAGCAGTCCGCGGGCCTTCTCCTATTCACCCCTCCACTTT. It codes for CASSPRAFSYSPLHF.

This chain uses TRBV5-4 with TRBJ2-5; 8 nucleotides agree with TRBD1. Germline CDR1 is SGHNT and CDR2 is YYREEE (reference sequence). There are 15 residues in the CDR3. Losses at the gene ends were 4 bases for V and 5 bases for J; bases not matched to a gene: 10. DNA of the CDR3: TGTGCCAGCAGCCCCGCCCAGGGGGCAGGGGAGACCCAGTACTTC. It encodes CASSPAQGAGETQYF.

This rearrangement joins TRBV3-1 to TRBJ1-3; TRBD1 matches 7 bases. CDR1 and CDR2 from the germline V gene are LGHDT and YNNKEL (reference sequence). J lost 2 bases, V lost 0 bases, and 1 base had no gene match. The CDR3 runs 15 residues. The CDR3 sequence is CASSQETGAGNTIYF. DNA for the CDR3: TGTGCCAGCAGCCAAGAAACAGGGGCTGGAAACACCATATATTTT.

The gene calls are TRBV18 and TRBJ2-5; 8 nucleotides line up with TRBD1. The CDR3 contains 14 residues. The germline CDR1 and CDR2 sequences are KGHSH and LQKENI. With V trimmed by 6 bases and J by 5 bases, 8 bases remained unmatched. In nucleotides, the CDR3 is TGTGCCAGCTCGGATGGACAGGGTGTGGAGACCCAGTACTTC. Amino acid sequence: CASSDGQGVETQYF.

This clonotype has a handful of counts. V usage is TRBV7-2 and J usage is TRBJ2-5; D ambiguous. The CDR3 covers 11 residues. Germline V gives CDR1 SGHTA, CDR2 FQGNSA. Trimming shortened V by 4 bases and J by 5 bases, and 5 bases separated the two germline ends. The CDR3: CASSWTETQYF. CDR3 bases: TGTGCCAGCAGCTGGACGGAGACCCAGTACTTC.

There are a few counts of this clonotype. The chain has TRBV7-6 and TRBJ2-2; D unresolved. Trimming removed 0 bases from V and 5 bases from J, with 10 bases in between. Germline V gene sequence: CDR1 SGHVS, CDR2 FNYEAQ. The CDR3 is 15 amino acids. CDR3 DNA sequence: TGTGCCAGCAGCTTAGCGGTCCTAGGGACCGGGGAGCTGTTTTTT. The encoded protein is CASSLAVLGTGELFF.

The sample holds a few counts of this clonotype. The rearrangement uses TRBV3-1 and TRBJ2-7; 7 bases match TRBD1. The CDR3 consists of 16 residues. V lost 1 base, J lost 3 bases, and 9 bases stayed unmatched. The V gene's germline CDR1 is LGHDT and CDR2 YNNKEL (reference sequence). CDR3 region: CASSQGSWGQNYEQYF. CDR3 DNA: TGTGCCAGCAGCCAAGGAAGTTGGGGACAGAACTACGAGCAGTACTTC.

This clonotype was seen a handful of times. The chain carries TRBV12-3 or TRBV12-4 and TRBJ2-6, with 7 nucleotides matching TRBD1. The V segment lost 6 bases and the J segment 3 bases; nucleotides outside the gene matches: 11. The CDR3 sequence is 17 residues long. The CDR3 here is CASRLQGIPRGANVLTF. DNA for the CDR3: TGTGCCAGCAGACTACAGGGGATCCCTCGTGGGGCCAACGTCCTGACTTTC.

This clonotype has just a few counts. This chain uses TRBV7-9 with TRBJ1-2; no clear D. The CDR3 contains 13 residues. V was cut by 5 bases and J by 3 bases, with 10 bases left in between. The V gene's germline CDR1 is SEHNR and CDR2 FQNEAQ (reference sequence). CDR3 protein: CASSRQGYYGYTF. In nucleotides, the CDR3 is TGTGCCAGCAGCCGGCAAGGATACTATGGCTACACCTTC.

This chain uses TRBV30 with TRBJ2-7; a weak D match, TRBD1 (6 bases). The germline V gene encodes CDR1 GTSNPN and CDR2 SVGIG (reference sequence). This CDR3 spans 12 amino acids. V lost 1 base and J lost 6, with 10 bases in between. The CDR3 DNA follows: TGTGCCTGGAGTGACAGGGTAGGCGAGCAGTACTTC. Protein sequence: CAWSDRVGEQYF.

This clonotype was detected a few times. Written as DNA, the CDR3 is TGTGCCAGCAGCCGCTCGGAACTAGCGGGGTTTTTGGAGACCCAGTACTTC. Its translation: CASSRSELAGFLETQYF. The chain has TRBV7-2 and TRBJ2-5, with 10 positions matching TRBD2. Germline values: CDR1 SGHTA, CDR2 FQGNSA. The length of the CDR3 is 17 residues. V lost 5 bases, J lost 5 bases, and 14 bases stayed unmatched.

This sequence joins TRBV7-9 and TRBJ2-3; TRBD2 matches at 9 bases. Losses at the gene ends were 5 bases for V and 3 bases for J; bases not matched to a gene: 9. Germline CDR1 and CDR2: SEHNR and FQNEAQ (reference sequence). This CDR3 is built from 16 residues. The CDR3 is CASSQRRGGQTDTQYF. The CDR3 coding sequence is TGTGCCAGCAGCCAGAGGCGGGGGGGCCAAACAGATACGCAGTATTTT.

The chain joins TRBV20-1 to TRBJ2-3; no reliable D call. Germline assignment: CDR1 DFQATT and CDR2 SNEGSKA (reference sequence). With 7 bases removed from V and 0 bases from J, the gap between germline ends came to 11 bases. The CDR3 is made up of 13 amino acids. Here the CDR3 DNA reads TGCAGTGTGGCATACCATAGCACAGATACGCAGTATTTT. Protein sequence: CSVAYHSTDTQYF.

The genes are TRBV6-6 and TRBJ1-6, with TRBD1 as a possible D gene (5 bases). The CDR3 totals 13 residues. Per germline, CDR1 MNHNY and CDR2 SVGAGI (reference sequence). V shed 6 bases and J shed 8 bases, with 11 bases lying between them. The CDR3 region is CASRGAGDSPLHF. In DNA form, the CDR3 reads TGTGCCAGCAGGGGTGCGGGGGATTCACCCCTCCACTTT.

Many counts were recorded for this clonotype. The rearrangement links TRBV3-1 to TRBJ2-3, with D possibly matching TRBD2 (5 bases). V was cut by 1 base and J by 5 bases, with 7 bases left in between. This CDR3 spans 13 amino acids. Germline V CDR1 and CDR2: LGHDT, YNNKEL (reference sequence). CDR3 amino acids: CASSQVAGDTQYF. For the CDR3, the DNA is TGTGCCAGCAGCCAAGTGGCGGGAGATACGCAGTATTTT.

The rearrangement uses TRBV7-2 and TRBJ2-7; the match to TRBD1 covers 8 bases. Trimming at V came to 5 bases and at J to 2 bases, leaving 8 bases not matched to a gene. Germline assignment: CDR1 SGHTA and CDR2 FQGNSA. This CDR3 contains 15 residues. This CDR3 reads CASSLGQGVAYEQYV. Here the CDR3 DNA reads TGTGCCAGCAGCCTAGGACAGGGTGTTGCCTACGAGCAGTACGTC.

The CDR3 is CASSLDSRTGFPGELFF. The CDR3 bases are TGTGCCAGCAGCTTGGATAGCCGGACAGGGTTCCCCGGGGAGCTGTTTTTT. The V gene is TRBV5-6, the J gene TRBJ2-2; 8 bases are a match to TRBD1. Germline V lookup: CDR1 SGHDT, CDR2 YYEEEE. The V gene end was trimmed by 0 bases and the J gene end by 6 bases; junction bases not matched to a gene: 10. This CDR3 has 17 residues.

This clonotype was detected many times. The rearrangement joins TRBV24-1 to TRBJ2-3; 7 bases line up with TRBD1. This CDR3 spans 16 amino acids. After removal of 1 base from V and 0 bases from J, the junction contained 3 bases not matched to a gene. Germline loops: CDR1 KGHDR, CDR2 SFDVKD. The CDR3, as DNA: TGTGCCACCAGTGATTTAGGGGGCGCGAGCACAGATACGCAGTATTTT. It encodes CATSDLGGASTDTQYF.

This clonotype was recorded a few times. The CDR3 protein is CASSQDIDFTDTQYF. CDR3 sequence (DNA): TGCGCCAGCAGCCAAGATATTGACTTCACAGATACGCAGTATTTT. The genes are TRBV4-3 and TRBJ2-3, with D unclear. CDR1 is LGHNA and CDR2 is YSLEER in the germline V gene. The CDR3 runs to 15 residues. V was pared by 0 bases and J by 2 bases, with 9 bases between.

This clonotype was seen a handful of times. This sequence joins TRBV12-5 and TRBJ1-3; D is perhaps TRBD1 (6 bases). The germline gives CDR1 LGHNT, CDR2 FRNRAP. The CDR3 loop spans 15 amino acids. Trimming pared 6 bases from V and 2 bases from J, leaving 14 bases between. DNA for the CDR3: TGTGCTAGTGGCTCGATAGGGGGAACTGGAAACACCATATATTTT. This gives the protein CASGSIGGTGNTIYF.

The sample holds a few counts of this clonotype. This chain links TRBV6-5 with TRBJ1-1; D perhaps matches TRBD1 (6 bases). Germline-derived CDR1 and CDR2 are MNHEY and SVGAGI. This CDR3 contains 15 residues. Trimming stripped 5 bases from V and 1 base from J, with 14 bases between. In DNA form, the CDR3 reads TGTGCCAGCAGTGATCACAGGGCCTCGAACACTGAAGCTTTCTTT. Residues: CASSDHRASNTEAFF.

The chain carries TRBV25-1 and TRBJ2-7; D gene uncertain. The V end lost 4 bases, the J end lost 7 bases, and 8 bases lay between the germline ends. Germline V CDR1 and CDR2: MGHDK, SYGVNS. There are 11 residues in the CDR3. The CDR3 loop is CASSGAREQYF. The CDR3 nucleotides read TGTGCCAGCAGTGGGGCGAGGGAGCAGTACTTC.

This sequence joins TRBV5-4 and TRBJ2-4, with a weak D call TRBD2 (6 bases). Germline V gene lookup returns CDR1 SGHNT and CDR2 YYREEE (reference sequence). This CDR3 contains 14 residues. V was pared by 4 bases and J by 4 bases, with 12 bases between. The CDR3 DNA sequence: TGTGCCAGCAGCCCCAGTCGGGAGAAAAACATTCAGTACTTC. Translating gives CASSPSREKNIQYF.

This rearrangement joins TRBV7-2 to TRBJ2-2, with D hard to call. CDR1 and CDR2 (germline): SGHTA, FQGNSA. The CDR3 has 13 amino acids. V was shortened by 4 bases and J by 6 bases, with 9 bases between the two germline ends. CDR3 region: CASSWLGPGELFF. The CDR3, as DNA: TGTGCCAGCAGCTGGCTAGGTCCCGGGGAGCTGTTTTTT.

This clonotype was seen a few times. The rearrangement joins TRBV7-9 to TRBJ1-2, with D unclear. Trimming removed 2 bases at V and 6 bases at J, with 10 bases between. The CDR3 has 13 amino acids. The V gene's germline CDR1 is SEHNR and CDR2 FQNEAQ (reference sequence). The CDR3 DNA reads TGTGCCAGCAGCTTACCAGTAATTAATGGCTACACCTTC. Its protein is CASSLPVINGYTF.

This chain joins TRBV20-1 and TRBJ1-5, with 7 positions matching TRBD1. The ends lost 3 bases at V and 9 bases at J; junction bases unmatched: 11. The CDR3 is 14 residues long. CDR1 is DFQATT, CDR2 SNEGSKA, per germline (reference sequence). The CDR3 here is CSARTAKGAGPQHF. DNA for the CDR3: TGCAGTGCTAGGACCGCAAAGGGGGCAGGGCCCCAGCATTTT.

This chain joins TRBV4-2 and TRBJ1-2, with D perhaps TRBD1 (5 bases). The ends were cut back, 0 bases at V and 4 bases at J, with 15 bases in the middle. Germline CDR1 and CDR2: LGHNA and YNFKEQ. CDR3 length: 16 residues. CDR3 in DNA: TGTGCCAGCAGCCAAGATTTGAATACCCAGGGCTATGGCTACACCTTC. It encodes CASSQDLNTQGYGYTF.

The CDR3 spells CSARDRVNSNSPLHF. CDR3 nucleotide sequence: TGCAGTGCTAGGGACAGGGTAAATTCTAATTCACCCCTCCACTTT. The gene calls are TRBV20-1 and TRBJ1-6, with 8 positions matching TRBD1. V shed 3 bases and J 6 bases; nucleotides not matched to a gene: 7. Germline V gene data show CDR1 as DFQATT and CDR2 as SNEGSKA (reference sequence). The CDR3 is made up of 15 amino acids.

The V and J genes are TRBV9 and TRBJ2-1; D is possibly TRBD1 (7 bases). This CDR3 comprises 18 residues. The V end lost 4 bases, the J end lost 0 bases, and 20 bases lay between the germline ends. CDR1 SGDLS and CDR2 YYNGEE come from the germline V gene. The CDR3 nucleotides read TGTGCCAGCAGCCCAGGGGGGTCGGGCGGAAGCTCCTACAATGAGCAGTTCTTC. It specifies CASSPGGSGGSSYNEQFF.